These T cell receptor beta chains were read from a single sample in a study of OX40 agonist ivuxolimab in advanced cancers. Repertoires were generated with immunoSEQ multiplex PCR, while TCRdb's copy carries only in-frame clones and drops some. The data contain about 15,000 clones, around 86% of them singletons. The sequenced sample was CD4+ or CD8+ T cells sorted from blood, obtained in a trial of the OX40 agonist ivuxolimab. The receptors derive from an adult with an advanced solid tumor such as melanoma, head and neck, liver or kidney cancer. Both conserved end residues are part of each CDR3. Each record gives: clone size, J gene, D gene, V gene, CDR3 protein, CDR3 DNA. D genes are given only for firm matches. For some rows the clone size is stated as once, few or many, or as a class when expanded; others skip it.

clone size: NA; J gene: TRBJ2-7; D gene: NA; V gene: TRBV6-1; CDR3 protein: CASSEQGGLNEQYF; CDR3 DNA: TGTGCCAGCAGTGAACAGGGGGGTCTTAACGAGCAGTACTTC
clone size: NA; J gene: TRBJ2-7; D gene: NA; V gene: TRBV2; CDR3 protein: CASSDTRQSYEQYF; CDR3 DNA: TGTGCCAGCAGTGATACGAGACAGTCCTACGAGCAGTACTTC
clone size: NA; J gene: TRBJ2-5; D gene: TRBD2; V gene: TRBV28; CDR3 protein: CASERGTSGRQETQYF; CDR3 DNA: TGTGCCAGCGAGAGGGGAACTAGCGGGAGACAAGAGACCCAGTACTTC
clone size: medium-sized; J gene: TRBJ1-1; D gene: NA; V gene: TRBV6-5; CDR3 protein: CASSLGPLMNTEAFF; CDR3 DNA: TGTGCCAGCAGCTTGGGACCCTTGATGAACACTGAAGCTTTCTTT
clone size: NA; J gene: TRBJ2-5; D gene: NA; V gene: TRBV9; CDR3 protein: CASSVGGTTIQETQYF; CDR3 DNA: TGTGCCAGCAGCGTAGGGGGTACGACGATCCAAGAGACCCAGTACTTC
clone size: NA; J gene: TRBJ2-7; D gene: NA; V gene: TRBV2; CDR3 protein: CASLGQNYEQYF; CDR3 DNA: TGTGCCAGCCTTGGACAGAACTACGAGCAGTACTTC
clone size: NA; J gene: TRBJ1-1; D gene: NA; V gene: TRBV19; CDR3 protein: CASEWGRGTEAFF; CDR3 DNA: TGTGCCTCGGAGTGGGGCCGGGGGACTGAAGCTTTCTTT
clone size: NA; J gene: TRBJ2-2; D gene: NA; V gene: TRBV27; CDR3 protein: CASSLGEAGELFF; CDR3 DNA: TGTGCCAGCAGCCTAGGGGAAGCCGGGGAGCTGTTTTTT
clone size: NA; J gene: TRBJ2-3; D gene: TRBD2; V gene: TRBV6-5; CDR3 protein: CASSYYAAGATDTQYF; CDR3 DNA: TGTGCCAGCAGTTACTACGCAGCGGGAGCCACAGATACGCAGTATTTT
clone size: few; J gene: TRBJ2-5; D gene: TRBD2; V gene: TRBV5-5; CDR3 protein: CASGTSGRVVGETQYF; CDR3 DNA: TGTGCCAGCGGGACTAGCGGGAGGGTGGTTGGGGAGACCCAGTACTTC
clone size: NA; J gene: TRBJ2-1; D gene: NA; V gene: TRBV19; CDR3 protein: CASSIDGVYEQFF; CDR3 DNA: TGTGCCAGTAGTATAGATGGGGTCTATGAGCAGTTCTTC
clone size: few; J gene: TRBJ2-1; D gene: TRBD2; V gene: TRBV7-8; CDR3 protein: CASSLSGAYNEQFF; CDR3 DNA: TGTGCCAGCAGCTTAAGCGGGGCGTACAATGAGCAGTTCTTC
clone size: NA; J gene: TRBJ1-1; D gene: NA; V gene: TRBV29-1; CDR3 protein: CSVEGTVLNTEAFF; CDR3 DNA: TGCAGCGTTGAAGGGACGGTTTTGAACACTGAAGCTTTCTTT
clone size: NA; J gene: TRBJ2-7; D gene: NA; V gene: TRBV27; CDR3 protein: CASSAASAYEQYF; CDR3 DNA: TGTGCCAGCAGTGCAGCTTCCGCCTACGAGCAGTACTTC
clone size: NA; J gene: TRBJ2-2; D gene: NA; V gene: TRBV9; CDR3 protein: CASSEGSGSTFTGELFF; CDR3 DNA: TGTGCCAGCAGCGAGGGATCCGGGTCTACCTTCACCGGGGAGCTGTTTTTT
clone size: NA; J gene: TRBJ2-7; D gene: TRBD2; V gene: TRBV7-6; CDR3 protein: CASSLDASGAYEQYF; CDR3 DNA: TGTGCCAGCAGCTTAGATGCTAGCGGGGCCTACGAGCAGTACTTC
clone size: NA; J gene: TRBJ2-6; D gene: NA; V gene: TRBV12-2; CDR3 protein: CASRSNSSTQSRANVLTF; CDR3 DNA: TGTGCAAGTCGCAGTAATAGCTCCACACAAAGTCGGGCCAACGTCCTGACTTTC
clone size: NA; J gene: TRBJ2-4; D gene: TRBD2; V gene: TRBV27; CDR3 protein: CASSLAFGGENIQYF; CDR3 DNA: TGTGCCAGCAGTTTGGCTTTTGGGGGGGAGAACATTCAGTACTTC
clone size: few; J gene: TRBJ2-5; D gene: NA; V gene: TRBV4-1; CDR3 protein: CASSQKGYSETQYF; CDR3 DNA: TGCGCCAGCAGCCAAAAGGGGTATTCAGAGACCCAGTACTTC
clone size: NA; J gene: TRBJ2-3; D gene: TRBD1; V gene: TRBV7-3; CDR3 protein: CASSHSGGPKEAGSADTQYF; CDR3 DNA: TGTGCCAGCAGCCACTCAGGGGGACCAAAAGAGGCAGGTTCTGCAGATACGCAGTATTTT
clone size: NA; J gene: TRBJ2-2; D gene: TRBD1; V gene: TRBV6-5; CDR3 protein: CAGQERLDGELFF; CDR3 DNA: TGTGCTGGACAGGAACGATTGGACGGGGAGCTGTTTTTT
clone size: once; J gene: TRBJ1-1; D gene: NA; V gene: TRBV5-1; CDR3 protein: CASSSKTGRTEAFF; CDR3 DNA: TGCGCCAGCAGCTCTAAGACGGGACGCACTGAAGCTTTCTTT
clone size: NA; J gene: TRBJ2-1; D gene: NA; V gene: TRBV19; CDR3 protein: CASSMAANEQFF; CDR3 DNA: TGTGCCAGTAGTATGGCTGCCAATGAGCAGTTCTTC
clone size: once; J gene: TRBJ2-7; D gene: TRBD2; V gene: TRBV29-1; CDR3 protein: CSVEREGPREQYF; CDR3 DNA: TGCAGCGTAGAGCGGGAGGGCCCTCGCGAGCAGTACTTC
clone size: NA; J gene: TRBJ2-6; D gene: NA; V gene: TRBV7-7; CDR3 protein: CASSLLRPQSRANVLTF; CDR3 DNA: TGTGCCAGCAGCCTGCTTCGGCCACAAAGTCGGGCCAACGTCCTGACTTTC
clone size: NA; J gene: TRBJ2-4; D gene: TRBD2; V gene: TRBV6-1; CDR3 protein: CASSEYPSGLAKNIQYF; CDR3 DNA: TGTGCCAGCAGTGAATACCCTAGCGGACTAGCCAAAAACATTCAGTACTTC
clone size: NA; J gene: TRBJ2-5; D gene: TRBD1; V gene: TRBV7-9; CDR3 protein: CASSQRTGWEETQYF; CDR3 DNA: TGTGCCAGCAGCCAAAGGACAGGGTGGGAAGAGACCCAGTACTTC
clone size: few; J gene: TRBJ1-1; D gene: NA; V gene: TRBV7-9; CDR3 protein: CASSNPGNTEAFF; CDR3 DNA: TGTGCCAGCAGCAATCCAGGTAACACTGAAGCTTTCTTT
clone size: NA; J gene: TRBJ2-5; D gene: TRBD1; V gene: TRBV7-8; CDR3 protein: CASSLGIPGQGWETQYF; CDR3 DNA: TGTGCCAGCAGCTTAGGGATTCCGGGACAGGGTTGGGAGACCCAGTACTTC
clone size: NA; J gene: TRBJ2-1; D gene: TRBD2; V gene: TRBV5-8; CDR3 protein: CASSLGTSEYNEQFF; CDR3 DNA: TGTGCCAGCAGCTTGGGGACTAGCGAATACAATGAGCAGTTCTTC